This T cell receptor beta chain was found in a study of T cells after yellow fever vaccination. This clonotype came up many times. The germline V gene encodes CDR1 SGDLS and CDR2 YYNGEE. There are 15 residues in the CDR3. The V end lost 0 bases, the J end lost 2 bases, and 12 bases lay between the germline ends. Template switching by 5'RACE produced TCR cDNA, adding a universal primer site and UMIs. One entry per CDR3 protein, called by TCRdb with MiXCR from the 5' RACE reads. The sample lists around 590,000 distinct CDR3 sequences, over 9% occurring once. This TCR derives from a man aged 25 to 40 who received the YFV17D yellow fever vaccine. The sequencing here drew on PBMCs, taken on the day of the yellow fever booster vaccination. The rearrangement uses TRBV9 and TRBJ2-7; no definite D call. The CDR3 DNA is TGTGCCAGCAGCGTAGATGGCCGGTCCCCCTACGAGCAGTACTTC. Its protein product is CASSVDGRSPYEQYF.